The 27 T cell receptor beta chains listed next were all sequenced from one sample in a study of T cells in Graves' hyperthyroidism and ophthalmopathy. Authors of the study amplified TCR beta CDR3 regions from RNA transcripts. The HTBI set primed first-round TCR CDR3 RT-PCR. TCRdb processed the multiplex PCR reads anew with MiXCR; each CDR3 protein has one entry. This sample has approximately 300,000 distinct CDR3 sequences, with roughly 17% found just once. Sequencing was performed on blood. These receptors were collected from a man aged 30 to 39 with Graves' hyperthyroidism.

The sample holds many counts of this clonotype. V gene TRBV7-2 combines with J gene TRBJ2-3; D is perhaps TRBD2 (5 bases). The CDR3 consists of 15 residues. V dropped 5 bases and J dropped 8 bases, with 20 bases sitting between them. Germline V gene lookup returns CDR1 SGHTA and CDR2 FQGNSA. Here the CDR3 DNA reads TGTGCCAGCAGCATCACTCGTCGGGGTACGGGTACGCAGTATTTT. This gives the protein CASSITRRGTGTQYF.

This clonotype was picked up a small number of times. V gene TRBV30 combines with J gene TRBJ2-7; 13 bases align to TRBD2. The CDR3 is 14 residues long. Germline CDR1 is GTSNPN and CDR2 is SVGIG (reference sequence). The junction had 3 bases not matched to a gene; V was cut back by 2 bases and J by 5 bases. The CDR3 loop is CAWSIGLAGDEQYF. The DNA of the CDR3 is TGTGCCTGGAGTATAGGACTAGCGGGAGACGAGCAGTACTTC.

This clonotype was counted ten times or more. Here the CDR3 DNA reads TGTGCCAGCAGCTCACTAGCGGGAGTTAACAATGAGCAGTTCTTC. Translated: CASSSLAGVNNEQFF. The chain has TRBV7-9 and TRBJ2-1; 11 positions agree with TRBD2. This CDR3 is 15 amino acids long. The germline CDR1 and CDR2 sequences are SEHNR and FQNEAQ (reference sequence). Losses at the gene ends were 4 bases for V and 5 bases for J; bases not matched to a gene: 4.

This clonotype was counted only a few times. The chain joins TRBV4-1 to TRBJ1-3, with D unclear. The CDR3 has 15 amino acids. V was trimmed by 4 bases and J by 0 bases, leaving 10 bases between them. Germline values: CDR1 MGHRA, CDR2 YSYEKL. CDR3 region: CASSRLWTSGNTIYF. Here the CDR3 DNA reads TGCGCCAGCAGCCGGCTGTGGACCTCTGGAAACACCATATATTTT.

This clonotype was seen repeatedly, ten times or more. The chain carries TRBV11-2 and TRBJ2-7; D is ambiguous. The CDR3 has 14 residues. The ends were cut back, 2 bases at V and 6 bases at J, with 14 bases in the middle. Germline CDR1 and CDR2: SGHAT and FQNNGV. CDR3 in DNA: TGTGCCAGCAGCTTACAGCCTGCGGTGGGCGAGCAGTACTTC. Its protein is CASSLQPAVGEQYF.

V usage is TRBV24-1 and J usage is TRBJ2-5; no clear D gene. V lost 2 bases and J 3 bases, leaving 6 bases between the germline ends. There are 13 residues in the CDR3. From germline, CDR1 is KGHDR and CDR2 SFDVKD. For the CDR3, the DNA is TGTGCCACCAGTGATTATCAGAAAGAGACCCAGTACTTC. Its protein is CATSDYQKETQYF.

V gene TRBV4-3 combines with J gene TRBJ2-7, with TRBD2 identical over 7 bases. CDR1 and CDR2 (germline): LGHNA, YSLEER. Unmatched junction bases numbered 9, after V lost 8 bases and J lost 2 bases. CDR3 length equals 14 residues. CDR3 coding DNA: TGCGCCAGCTCTCCCACCGGGACTACCTACGAGCAGTACTTC. Translated, it gives CASSPTGTTYEQYF.

The CDR3: CASSQELAGGLSSYEQYF. CDR3 sequence (DNA): TGTGCCAGCAGCCAAGAGCTAGCGGGAGGCCTGAGCTCCTACGAGCAGTACTTC. The V and J genes are TRBV4-2 and TRBJ2-7, with 11 bases aligning to TRBD2. The ends lost 0 bases at V and 0 bases at J; junction bases unmatched: 7. The CDR3 sequence is 18 residues long. The germline CDR1 and CDR2 sequences are LGHNA and YNFKEQ.

This clonotype was detected once. The rearrangement uses TRBV6-2 or TRBV6-3 and TRBJ2-2; tentative D call: TRBD2 (6 bases). Germline CDR1 and CDR2: MNHEY and SVGEGT. Trimming cost V 6 bases and J 2 bases, with 13 bases left between them. This CDR3 is 15 amino acids long. The chain's CDR3 is CASREGTANTGELFF. In DNA, the CDR3 is TGTGCCAGCAGAGAGGGGACTGCTAACACCGGGGAGCTGTTTTTT.

This clonotype showed up many times. The chain recombines TRBV28 with TRBJ1-1; no clear D. The V gene lost 5 bases and the J gene lost 1 base, with 14 bases spanning the gap. This CDR3 is 15 amino acids long. From germline, CDR1 is MDHEN and CDR2 SYDVKM. CDR3 protein: CASSPSRGWNTEAFF. CDR3 in DNA: TGTGCCAGCAGTCCCTCCCGAGGGTGGAACACTGAAGCTTTCTTT.

This clonotype was counted at least ten times. This chain uses TRBV11-2 with TRBJ2-1; D is unclear. Germline lookup yields CDR1 SGHAT and CDR2 FQNNGV. This CDR3 contains 15 residues. V was pared by 4 bases and J by 0 bases, with 10 bases between. CDR3 sequence: CASSSDPSSYNEQFF. In nucleotides, the CDR3 is TGTGCCAGCAGCTCGGACCCGAGCTCCTACAATGAGCAGTTCTTC. Full variable domain (missing parts from reference TRBV11-2 and TRBJ2-1): EAGVAQSPRYKIIEKRQSVAFWCNPISGHATLYWYQQILGQGPKLLIQFQNNGVVDDSQLPKDRFSAERLKGVDSTLKIQPAKLEDSAVYLCASSSDPSSYNEQFFGPGTRLTVL.

In regard to this clonotype: A much more abundant neighbour one base away suggests this may be a read error. This chain uses TRBV12-3 or TRBV12-4 with TRBJ2-3; 7 bases align to TRBD1. This CDR3 region has 13 residues. With V trimmed by 0 bases and J by 10 bases, 4 bases remained unmatched. CDR3 nucleotides: TGTGCCAGCAGTTTAGCCTGGGACAGTCCGCAGTATTTT. Translating it yields CASSLAWDSPQYF.

This clonotype was seen more than once but under ten times. The V gene is TRBV30, the J gene TRBJ2-5; D is uncertain. This CDR3 comprises 17 residues. With 1 base removed from V and 2 bases from J, the gap between germline ends came to 20 bases. In germline, CDR1 is GTSNPN, CDR2 SVGIG (reference sequence). CDR3 loop: CAWSASYSGREQETQYF. DNA of the CDR3: TGTGCCTGGAGTGCGTCCTACTCGGGTCGAGAGCAAGAGACCCAGTACTTC.

The rearrangement joins TRBV6-5 to TRBJ1-2; TRBD1 aligns across 9 bases. Germline CDR1 MNHEY, CDR2 SVGAGI. With 0 bases clipped from V and 6 bases from J, the junction kept 5 bases outside the gene matches. The CDR3 spans 15 residues. The CDR3 loop is CASSYSGQGLDGYTF. The CDR3 DNA reads as TGTGCCAGCAGTTACTCCGGACAGGGGCTGGATGGCTACACCTTC.

This chain links TRBV20-1 with TRBJ2-2; no firm D call. CDR1 DFQATT and CDR2 SNEGSKA come from the germline V gene (reference sequence). V shed 6 bases and J shed 7 bases, with 9 bases lying between them. The CDR3 totals 11 residues. CDR3 region: CSAVVSGELFF. The CDR3 nucleotides are TGCAGTGCAGTGGTGAGCGGGGAGCTGTTTTTT.

The chain recombines TRBV30 with TRBJ2-3; 9 bases are shared with TRBD2. The CDR3 length is 14 residues. The germline V gene encodes CDR1 GTSNPN and CDR2 SVGIG (reference sequence). Trimming removed 5 bases from V and 6 bases from J; junction bases left unmatched: 9. CDR3 sequence (DNA): TGTGCCTGGTCCTTAGCGGGAGTGTCTGATACGCAGTATTTT. The encoded protein is CAWSLAGVSDTQYF.

There are a few counts of this clonotype. The conserved final phenylalanine or tryptophan is absent from the CDR3, which likely points to a read error. The chain is built from TRBV7-3 and TRBJ2-3; D is unclear. Germline V lookup: CDR1 SGHTA, CDR2 FQGTGA. The ends were cut back, 8 bases at V and 1 base at J, with 7 bases in the middle. The CDR3 has 12 residues. The CDR3 region has the DNA TGTGCCAGCCCCGGTTGCACAGATACGCAGTATTCT. Amino acid sequence: CASPGCTDTQYS.

This clonotype was detected many times. The chain uses TRBV13 and TRBJ2-5; D is uncertain. The CDR3 loop spans 14 amino acids. The V and J ends lost 2 bases and 1 base respectively, with 8 bases between them. In germline, CDR1 is PRHDT, CDR2 FYEKMQ (reference sequence). CDR3 sequence (DNA): TGTGCCAGCAGCTTAAGCCAGCCCCAAGAGACCCAGTACTTC. It is translated as CASSLSQPQETQYF.

Many counts were recorded for this clonotype. The chain couples TRBV3-1 to TRBJ2-7; D uncertain. The V gene's germline CDR1 is LGHDT and CDR2 YNNKEL (reference sequence). CDR3 length equals 13 residues. V was trimmed by 1 base and J by 0 bases, leaving 4 bases between them. CDR3 protein: CASSQGFSYEQYF. CDR3 DNA sequence: TGTGCCAGCAGCCAAGGCTTCTCCTACGAGCAGTACTTC.

The table lists this clonotype with many counts. This chain joins TRBV2 and TRBJ2-3; TRBD2 agrees at 7 bases. The junction had 7 bases not matched to a gene; V was cut back by 4 bases and J by 0 bases. Per the germline V gene, CDR1 is SNHLY and CDR2 is FYNNEI. The CDR3 is 16 residues long. CDR3 protein: CASSGMPSGSTDTQYF. CDR3 DNA: TGTGCCAGCAGTGGGATGCCTAGCGGAAGCACAGATACGCAGTATTTT.

This clonotype occurred many times. The rearrangement uses TRBV3-1 and TRBJ2-1; D not certain. In germline, CDR1 is LGHDT, CDR2 YNNKEL (reference sequence). Trimming stripped 3 bases from V and 5 bases from J, with 20 bases between. The CDR3 has 17 amino acids. This CDR3 is CASSHYTRIGPHNEQFF. CDR3 nucleotide sequence: TGTGCCAGCAGCCATTATACCCGGATAGGCCCTCACAATGAGCAGTTCTTC.

This clonotype appeared a few times. The V call is TRBV20-1, the J call TRBJ1-2; a weak D match, TRBD1 (6 bases). This CDR3 is built from 13 residues. Deletions cut 7 bases from V and 3 bases from J, with 15 bases between. CDR1 and CDR2 (germline): DFQATT, SNEGSKA (reference sequence). This chain's CDR3 is CSGKGGVDYGYTF. DNA for the CDR3: TGCAGTGGCAAGGGGGGGGTCGACTATGGCTACACCTTC.

This clonotype was detected only a few times. The chain recombines TRBV6-1 with TRBJ2-6; 8 nucleotides agree with TRBD2. Trimming at V came to 5 bases and at J to 2 bases, leaving 2 bases not matched to a gene. Germline V gene sequence: CDR1 MNHNS, CDR2 SASEGT. The CDR3 totals 15 residues. CDR3 sequence reads: CASSPGGTGANVLTF. In DNA form, the CDR3 reads TGTGCCAGCAGTCCGGGGGGGACTGGGGCCAACGTCCTGACTTTC.

Written as DNA, the CDR3 is TGTGCCAGCAGTTCGAATACAGAGGTCTATGGCTACACCTTC. Translating it yields CASSSNTEVYGYTF. V and J are TRBV12-3 or TRBV12-4 and TRBJ1-2; no definite D call. V was shortened by 4 bases and J by 4 bases, with 13 bases between the two germline ends. This CDR3 has 14 amino acids.

The chain recombines TRBV19 with TRBJ1-1, with D unclear. The germline V gene encodes CDR1 LNHDA and CDR2 SQIVND (reference sequence). This CDR3 is 13 amino acids long. Between the trimmed V and J ends, which lost 5 bases and 1 base, there was a span of 8 bases. The CDR3 DNA sequence: TGTGCCAGTAGTGCGATTCCGAACACTGAAGCTTTCTTT. Protein sequence: CASSAIPNTEAFF.

This clonotype was seen a handful of times. The chain couples TRBV9 to TRBJ2-1, with D possibly matching TRBD2 (6 bases). Trimming removed 4 bases from V and 9 bases from J, with 20 bases in between. In germline, CDR1 is SGDLS, CDR2 YYNGEE. CDR3 length equals 15 residues. For the CDR3, the DNA is TGTGCCAGCAGCCCCGTAGGGACTGAGGGCAGTGAGCAGTTCTTC. Its protein is CASSPVGTEGSEQFF.

This clonotype was found many times. CDR3: CASSPGPQTYEQYF. The CDR3 nucleotides read TGCGCCAGCAGCCCCGGGCCTCAAACCTACGAGCAGTACTTC. The V and J genes are TRBV5-1 and TRBJ2-7; D remains ambiguous. With 4 bases removed from V and 2 bases from J, the gap between germline ends came to 13 bases. There are 14 residues in the CDR3. Germline lookup yields CDR1 SGHRS and CDR2 YFSETQ.